Below are 15 T cell receptor beta chains sequenced from a single sample in a study of T cell responses to AZD1222 COVID-19 vaccine. Produced via immunoSEQ multiplex PCR; TCRdb's table is partial and in-frame only. This sample has 95,000 to 110,000 clones, with approximately 92% found just once. The specimen was peripheral blood, collected 28 days after the second AZD1222 dose. The receptor set was obtained from an adult who received the AZD1222 COVID-19 vaccine.

The gene calls are TRBV6-2 or TRBV6-3 and TRBJ2-1, with 7 bases fitting TRBD2. Per the germline V gene, CDR1 is MNHEY and CDR2 is SVGEGT. With V trimmed by 5 bases and J by 8 bases, 12 bases remained unmatched. The CDR3 is 15 amino acids. CDR3 amino acids: CASSPFLGGTDEQFF. Here the CDR3 DNA reads TGTGCCAGCAGTCCCTTTTTGGGAGGGACTGATGAGCAGTTCTTC.

This rearrangement joins TRBV5-1 to TRBJ1-4, with D hard to call. This CDR3 is 11 amino acids long. Germline CDR1 reads SGHRS; CDR2 reads YFSETQ. Trimming cost V 5 bases and J 5 bases, with 4 bases left between them. The chain's CDR3 is CASRENEKLFF. CDR3 in DNA: TGCGCCAGCAGAGAGAATGAAAAACTGTTTTTT.

The chain recombines TRBV27 with TRBJ1-5; D remains ambiguous. This CDR3 contains 13 residues. Germline V gene sequence: CDR1 MNHEY, CDR2 SMNVEV (reference sequence). Trimming removed 6 bases from V and 2 bases from J, with 8 bases in between. The CDR3 bases are TGTGCCAGCAGCATTGGGCGCAATCAGCCCCAGCATTTT. Translating it yields CASSIGRNQPQHF.

J is TRBJ2-4 and V is TRBV28, with D perhaps being TRBD1 or TRBD2 (5 bases each). V was pared by 2 bases and J by 2 bases, with 7 bases between. Germline-derived CDR1 and CDR2 are MDHEN and SYDVKM. This CDR3 has 14 residues. As DNA, the CDR3 is TGTGCCAGCAGTTTAGGGGGAACCAAAAACATTCAGTACTTC. Translating it yields CASSLGGTKNIQYF. The entire variable domain, with the rest obtained from reference TRBV28 and TRBJ2-4, is as follows: DVKVTQSSRYLVKRTGEKVFLECVQDMDHENMFWYRQDPGLGLRLIYFSYDVKMKEKGDIPEGYSVSREKKERFSLILESASTNQTSMYLCASSLGGTKNIQYFGAGTRLSVL.

This sequence joins TRBV5-1 and TRBJ2-6, with D possibly being TRBD2 (6 bases). The V end was cut by 4 bases, the J end by 0 bases, with 14 bases between. Germline CDR1 and CDR2: SGHRS and YFSETQ. CDR3 length: 17 amino acids. The CDR3 coding sequence is TGCGCCAGCAGCAGAGGCCCCGGGGGCTCTGGGGCCAACGTCCTGACTTTC. It codes for CASSRGPGGSGANVLTF.

This chain joins TRBV4-2 and TRBJ2-7, with D unclear. Per germline, CDR1 LGHNA and CDR2 YNFKEQ. The CDR3 is 12 amino acids. V dropped 4 bases and J dropped 6 bases, with 10 bases sitting between them. The CDR3 is CASSPSRGEQYF. The CDR3 DNA sequence: TGTGCCAGCAGCCCATCTAGAGGCGAGCAGTACTTC.

The chain is built from TRBV10-3 and TRBJ2-3, with TRBD1 identical over 9 bases. The CDR3 length is 19 residues. The ends lost 0 bases at V and 2 bases at J; junction bases unmatched: 12. Germline V gene data show CDR1 as ENHRY and CDR2 as SYGVKD. Here the CDR3 DNA reads TGTGCCATCAGTGAGTCGATGGGGACAGGGTGGGAGATCACAGATACGCAGTATTTT. Protein: CAISESMGTGWEITDTQYF.

CDR3 amino acids: CASSIRPVGSGNTIYF. The CDR3 DNA is TGTGCCAGTAGTATCCGACCCGTCGGCTCTGGAAACACCATATATTTT. The chain recombines TRBV19 with TRBJ1-3; D remains ambiguous. From germline, CDR1 is LNHDA and CDR2 SQIVND (reference sequence). This CDR3 is 16 amino acids long. The V end was cut by 3 bases, the J end by 0 bases, with 12 bases between.

This rearrangement joins TRBV7-2 to TRBJ2-7; D gene ambiguous. The V gene lost 5 bases and the J gene lost 0 bases, with 5 bases spanning the gap. The CDR3 extends over 12 amino acids. Per the germline V gene, CDR1 is SGHTA and CDR2 is FQGNSA. CDR3 amino acids: CASSPSSYEQYF. The CDR3 bases are TGTGCCAGCAGCCCAAGCTCCTACGAGCAGTACTTC.

The J gene is TRBJ1-2, the V gene TRBV9; D is undetermined. CDR1 is SGDLS and CDR2 is YYNGEE in the germline V gene. CDR3 length: 12 residues. Trimming removed 2 bases at V and 8 bases at J, with 10 bases between. DNA for the CDR3: TGTGCCAGCAGCGTTCTCAGTAGGGGCTACACCTTC. Amino acids: CASSVLSRGYTF.

The chain recombines TRBV25-1 with TRBJ1-5, with TRBD1 as a possible D gene (5 bases). V was trimmed by 3 bases and J by 4 bases, leaving 13 bases between them. Germline CDR1 is MGHDK and CDR2 is SYGVNS. CDR3 length equals 15 residues. CDR3 in DNA: TGTGCCAGCAGTGAGACGGGTAGGGGAAATCAGCCCCAGCATTTT. The encoded protein is CASSETGRGNQPQHF.

The genes are TRBV7-2 and TRBJ2-3, with TRBD2 identical over 8 bases. The CDR3 is 15 residues long. V shed 4 bases and J 4 bases; nucleotides not matched to a gene: 7. Germline V lookup: CDR1 SGHTA, CDR2 FQGNSA. CDR3 amino acids: CASSSGGVRADTQYF. The CDR3 nucleotides read TGTGCCAGCAGCTCGGGGGGGGTACGGGCAGATACGCAGTATTTT.

This chain connects TRBV28 to TRBJ1-5; 8 bases align to TRBD1. This CDR3 comprises 16 residues. V was pared by 8 bases and J by 0 bases, with 9 bases of the junction left unmatched. CDR1 is MDHEN, CDR2 SYDVKM, per germline. CDR3 nucleotides: TGTGCCAGCGGGACAGGCAACCCCTATAGCAATCAGCCCCAGCATTTT. It codes for CASGTGNPYSNQPQHF.

This chain connects TRBV29-1 to TRBJ2-1; 14 nucleotides agree with TRBD2. Germline-derived CDR1 and CDR2 are SQVTM and ANQGSEA. Unmatched junction bases numbered 9, after V lost 3 bases and J lost 8 bases. The length of the CDR3 is 16 residues. The CDR3 DNA sequence: TGCAGCGTTGATGGGACTAGCGGGAGTATGGTCGATGAGCAGTTCTTC. Amino acids: CSVDGTSGSMVDEQFF.

The V and J genes are TRBV6-2 or TRBV6-3 and TRBJ2-6; D is possibly TRBD1 or TRBD2 (5 bases each). CDR1 is MNHEY and CDR2 is SVGEGT in the germline V gene. CDR3 size: 18 residues. V was cut by 2 bases and J by 0 bases, with 14 bases left in between. The CDR3 sequence is CASSYLGAGLSGANVLTF. CDR3 nucleotides: TGTGCCAGCAGTTACCTCGGGGCAGGCCTCTCTGGGGCCAACGTCCTGACTTTC.